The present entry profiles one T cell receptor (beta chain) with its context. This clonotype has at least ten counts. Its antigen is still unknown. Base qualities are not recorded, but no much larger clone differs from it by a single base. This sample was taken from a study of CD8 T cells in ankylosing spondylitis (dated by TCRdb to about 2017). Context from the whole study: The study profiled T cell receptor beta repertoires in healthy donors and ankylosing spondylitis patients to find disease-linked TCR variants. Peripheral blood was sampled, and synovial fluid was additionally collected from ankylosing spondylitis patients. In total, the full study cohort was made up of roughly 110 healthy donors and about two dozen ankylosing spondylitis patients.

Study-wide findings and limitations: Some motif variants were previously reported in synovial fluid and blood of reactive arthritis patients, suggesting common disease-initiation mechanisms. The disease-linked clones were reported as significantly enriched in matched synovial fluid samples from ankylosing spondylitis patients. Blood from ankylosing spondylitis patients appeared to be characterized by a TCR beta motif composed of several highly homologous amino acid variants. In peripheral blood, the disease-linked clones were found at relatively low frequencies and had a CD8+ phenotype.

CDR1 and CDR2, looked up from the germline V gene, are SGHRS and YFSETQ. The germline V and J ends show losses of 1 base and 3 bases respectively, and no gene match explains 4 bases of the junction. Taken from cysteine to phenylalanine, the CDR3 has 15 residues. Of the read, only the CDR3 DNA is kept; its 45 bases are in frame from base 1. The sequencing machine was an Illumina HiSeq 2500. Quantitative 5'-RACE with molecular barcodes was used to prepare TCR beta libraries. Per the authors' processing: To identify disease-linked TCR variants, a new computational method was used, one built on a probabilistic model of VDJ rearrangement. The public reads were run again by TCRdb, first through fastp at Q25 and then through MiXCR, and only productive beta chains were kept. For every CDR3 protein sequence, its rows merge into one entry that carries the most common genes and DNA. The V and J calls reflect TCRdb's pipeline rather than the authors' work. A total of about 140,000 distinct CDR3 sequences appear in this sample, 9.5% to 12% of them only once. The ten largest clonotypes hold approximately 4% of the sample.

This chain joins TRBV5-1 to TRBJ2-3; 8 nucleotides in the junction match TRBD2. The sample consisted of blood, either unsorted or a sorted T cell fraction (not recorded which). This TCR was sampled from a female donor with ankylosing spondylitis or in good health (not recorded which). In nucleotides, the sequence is TGCGCCAGCAGCTTGCCAGCGGGAGCAACAGATACGCAGTATTTT. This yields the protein CASSLPAGATDTQYF.